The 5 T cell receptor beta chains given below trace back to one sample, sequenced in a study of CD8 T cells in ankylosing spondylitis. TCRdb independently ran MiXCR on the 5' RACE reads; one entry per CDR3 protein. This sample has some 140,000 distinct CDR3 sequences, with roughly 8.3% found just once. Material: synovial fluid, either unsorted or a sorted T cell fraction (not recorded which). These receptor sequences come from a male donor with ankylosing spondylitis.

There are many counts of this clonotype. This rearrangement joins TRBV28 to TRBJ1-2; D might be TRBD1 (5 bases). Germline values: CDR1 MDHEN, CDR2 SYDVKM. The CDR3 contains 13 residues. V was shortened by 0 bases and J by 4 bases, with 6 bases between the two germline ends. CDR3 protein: CASSLWGGYGYTF. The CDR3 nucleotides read TGTGCCAGCAGTTTATGGGGGGGCTATGGCTACACCTTC.

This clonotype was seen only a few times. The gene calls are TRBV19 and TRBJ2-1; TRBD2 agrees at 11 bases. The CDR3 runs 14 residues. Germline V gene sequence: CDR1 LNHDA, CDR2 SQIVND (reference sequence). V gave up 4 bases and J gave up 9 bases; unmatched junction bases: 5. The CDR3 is CASSTSGRIGEQFF. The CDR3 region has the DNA TGTGCCAGTAGTACTAGCGGGAGGATTGGTGAGCAGTTCTTC.

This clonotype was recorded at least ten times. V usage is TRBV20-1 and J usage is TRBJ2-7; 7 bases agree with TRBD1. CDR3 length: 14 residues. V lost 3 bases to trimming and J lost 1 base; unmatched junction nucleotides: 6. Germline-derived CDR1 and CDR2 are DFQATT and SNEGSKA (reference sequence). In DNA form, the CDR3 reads TGCAGTGCTAGGCCAGGGGGTAGGTCCTACGAGCAGTACTTC. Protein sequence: CSARPGGRSYEQYF.

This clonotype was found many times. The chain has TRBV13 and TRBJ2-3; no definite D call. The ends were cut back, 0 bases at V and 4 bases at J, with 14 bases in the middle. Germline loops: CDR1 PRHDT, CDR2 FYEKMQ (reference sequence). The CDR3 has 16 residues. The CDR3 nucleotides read TGTGCCAGCAGCTTAGGTCTGGGTTCGATGGCAGATACGCAGTATTTT. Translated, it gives CASSLGLGSMADTQYF.

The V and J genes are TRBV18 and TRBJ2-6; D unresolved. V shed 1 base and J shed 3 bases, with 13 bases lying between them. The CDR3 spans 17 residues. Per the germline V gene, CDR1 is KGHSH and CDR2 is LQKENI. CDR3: CASSPRGVTVGANVLTF. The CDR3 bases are TGTGCCAGCTCACCACGTGGGGTAACGGTTGGGGCCAACGTCCTGACTTTC.